This T cell receptor (beta chain) was identified during a study of OX40 agonist ivuxolimab in advanced cancers. Profiling relied on immunoSEQ multiplex PCR, and the TCRdb table lists in-frame clones only, not all of them. This table has 60,000 to 70,000 clones, approximately 92% appearing once. V lost 0 bases to trimming and J lost 0 bases, with 10 bases between them. The CDR3 length is 15 residues. CDR1 and CDR2 (germline): SGDLS, YYNGEE. V gene TRBV9 combines with J gene TRBJ2-7; D is undetermined. Sequenced here: CD4+ or CD8+ T cells sorted from blood, sampled in a trial of the OX40 agonist ivuxolimab. The sequence was obtained from an adult with an advanced solid tumor such as melanoma, head and neck, liver or kidney cancer. DNA for the CDR3: TGTGCCAGCAGCGTAGGGCTGGCGGACTCCTACGAGCAGTACTTC. It encodes CASSVGLADSYEQYF.